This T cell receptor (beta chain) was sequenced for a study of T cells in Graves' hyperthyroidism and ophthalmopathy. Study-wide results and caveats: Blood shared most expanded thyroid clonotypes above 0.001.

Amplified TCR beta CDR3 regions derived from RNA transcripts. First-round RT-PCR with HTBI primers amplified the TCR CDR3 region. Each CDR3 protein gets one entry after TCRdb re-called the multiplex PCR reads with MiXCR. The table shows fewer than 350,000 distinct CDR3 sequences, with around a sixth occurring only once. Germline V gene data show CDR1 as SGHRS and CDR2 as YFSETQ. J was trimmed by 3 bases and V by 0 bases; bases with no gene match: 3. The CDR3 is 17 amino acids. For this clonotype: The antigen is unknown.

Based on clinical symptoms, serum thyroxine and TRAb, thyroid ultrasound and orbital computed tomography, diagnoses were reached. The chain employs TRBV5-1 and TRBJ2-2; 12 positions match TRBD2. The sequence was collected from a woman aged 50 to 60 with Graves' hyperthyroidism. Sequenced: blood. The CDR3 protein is CASSLDPSGGDTGELFF. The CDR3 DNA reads TGCGCCAGCAGCTTGGATCCTAGCGGGGGGGACACCGGGGAGCTGTTTTTT.